This T cell receptor (beta chain) was recorded in a study of blood T cell repertoires in COVID-19. Study-level background: Donors in the United States, Italy and Spain gave samples during acute or convalescent COVID-19. T cells, B-cell-depleted T cells, or PBMCs provided the cDNA or gDNA that served as material.

How the authors handled the data: Amplified reference gene primers provided the basis for estimating nucleated cell counts. Method: immunoSEQ multiplex PCR; TCRdb's copy keeps in-frame clones and lacks some. D and trimming come from the DNA, and the V and J calls and clone size come from that table. The table records roughly 20,000 clones, approximately 90% of them present only once. The germline V gene has CDR1 MNHEY and CDR2 SVGAGI. V dropped 6 bases and J dropped 2 bases, with 17 bases sitting between them. This CDR3 is built from 15 residues. Specimen: peripheral blood. This TCR derives from a human donor in a cohort sampled during active COVID-19. The rearrangement uses TRBV6-5 and TRBJ2-7, with TRBD2 as a possible D gene (6 bases). CDR3 nucleotides: TGTGCCAGCAGACCCAACCGGGGGTTAACCTACGAGCAGTACTTC. Protein: CASRPNRGLTYEQYF.